Sequencing of this T cell receptor (beta chain) was carried out in a study of cytomegalovirus exposure and HLA in healthy donors (dated 2017 in TCRdb). A note on the overall study: According to an earlier analysis of 587 of the donors, some 170 million T cells yielded 100 million or so unique TCR beta sequences and 250 to 350 Gb of sequence data. Every repertoire in the discovery cohort had been generated on one and the same sequencing platform. In the later analysis, no new phenotypic data were used to find candidate immune exposures; instead, reliance was placed on TCR beta sequences and their occurrence across donors. High-throughput TCR immunosequencing, statistical association of individual TCRs with disease status, and machine learning were combined to predict cytomegalovirus infection status. A later genetic analysis used genome-wide SNP genotypes for about 65% of the 666 donors, treating that subset as a discovery cohort. The genetic ancestry cluster associated with self-reported Caucasian donors included about 81% of the 350 to 500 genotyped donors. In an earlier analysis of 550 to 700 of the donors, high-throughput TCR beta sequencing was used to judge whether each TCR beta V gene segment behaved as functional or pseudogenic. Donor age, sex, ethnicity and CMV serostatus were collected together with the repertoire data. The study used immunosequencing to profile the T cell repertoires of 670 or so subjects and linked those repertoires to cytomegalovirus serostatus. The aim of the study was to test whether cataloging public T cell receptors could identify signatures of past pathogen exposure. To study patterns of TCR occurrence, a later analysis re-analyzed previously published TCR beta repertoires from around 700 donors and added high-resolution HLA genotyping. About 300 gigabases of sequencing data and 70 million to 85 million unique TCR sequences were included in an early release covering about 700 HLA-typed donors. Among over 350 genotyped donors of the cohort, an average of about 240,000 unique TCR beta nucleotide sequences were sequenced per donor, 15% to 20% of them non-productive. In addition to the first cohort of roughly 700 subjects, a separate validation cohort of around 110 different subjects was used. The number of typed donors differed by locus: roughly 620-630 for A, B, C, DRB1 and DQB1; 500 to 550 for DQA1; about 600 for DPA1; and about 450 for DPB1. Four to six DR-DQ haplotypes were handled as single units for association and clustering, since linkage in the cohort was strong. HLA typing covered class I and class II loci at four-digit resolution. Study-wide findings and limitations: According to the authors, the approach could potentially be generalized to other disease states and immunological phenotypes. Correlated functional status among segregating V segments might be attributable to linkage disequilibrium, but an unknown experimental factor could not be ruled out. When HLA alleles, especially DR and DQ, strongly co-occurred, TCR associations were difficult to assign to individual alleles. Presence/absence analyses assumed roughly uniform sequencing depth across donors, an assumption that may not hold. Because some donors lacked HLA typing at each locus, the association tests relied only on the typed subset. While some public TCRs were present in many individuals, most TCR sequences turned up only very rarely across donors. The cohort was sequenced for TCR beta chains only, and without alpha or paired-chain data the features that could be detected were limited. Because counts were too low, approximately 15 rarely observed V segments, including chromosome 9 orphons, were excluded from the earlier analysis of around 590 of the donors. In a later analysis, the rate of TCR association differed among HLA loci, with DRB1 alleles having the most associated TCRs and HLA-C alleles having the fewest. The only immune exposure information available for the cohort was CMV serostatus. Several of the top co-occurrence clusters appeared to be linked to parvovirus B19, influenza, CMV and Epstein-Barr virus, according to a later analysis. The study gave a list of over 150 TCR beta chains associated with cytomegalovirus. A later genetic analysis associated a missense DCLRE1C variant with V-gene and J-gene trimming of TCR beta chains, and an independent cohort replicated the association. Most CMV-associated TCR beta chains appeared to be HLA-restricted in a later analysis, and the HLA associations seemed to be driven largely by CMV exposure. In vitro tests confirmed that a few of the cytomegalovirus-associated TCR beta chains recognize cytomegalovirus antigens. An earlier analysis of some 590 of the donors showed that most TCR beta V segments appeared in productive rearrangements either about 87% or about 30% of the time, which broadly matched IMGT annotations. Compared with equally common non-associated chains, HLA-associated TCR beta chains in a later analysis were more clonally expanded and had lower generation probabilities. Cytomegalovirus status was reported to be diagnosed by the classifier with high specificity and sensitivity in both the original and validation cohorts. In a later genetic analysis, fewer N-insertions in productive TCRs were reported among donors in an Asian-associated ancestry cluster than the 666-donor mean. A group of highly shared sequence variants was considered likely to be a technical artifact of the sequencing pipeline. In a later analysis, around 17,000 TCR beta sequences were associated with specific HLA alleles at a false discovery rate of 0.05. Because the 87-base-pair reads could not distinguish some IMGT-functional V segments, including TRBV6-2 and TRBV6-3, those segments were excluded. A further reported finding was that TCR beta sequences accurately predicted the HLA-A and HLA-B alleles for most subjects in the first cohort.

As to this clone: The target of this receptor is not known. One base away there is no much larger clone; base qualities are not given.

Libraries were made using the immunoSEQ multiplex PCR assay. For the multiplex PCR, a mixture combining 60 forward primers for TCR Vbeta segments and 13 reverse primers for TCR Jbeta segments was used. A multiplex PCR assay on genomic DNA amplified the CDR3 region of rearranged TCR beta genes. The Illumina HiSeq System was used to sequence the amplified TCR beta libraries as 87-base-pair reads. Regarding the original processing steps: In a later analysis, roughly 80 million unique TCR beta chains were counted across the 500 to 850 repertoires, and roughly 11 million of these chains were shared by at least two donors. Raw reads were error-corrected and collapsed into unique sequences by a nearest-neighbor algorithm in which closely related sequences were merged to remove PCR and sequencing errors. Alignment of CDR3 sequences to IMGT reference sequences was used to assign V, D and J gene segments. For a sequence to be retained, a match of at least six nucleotides to both a V gene segment and a J gene segment was required. A rearrangement counted as productive if the CDR3 had no stop codons and remained in frame with V and J, and every other rearrangement counted as non-productive. Following IMGT convention, CDR3 was defined as the stretch from the second conserved V-encoded cysteine up to the conserved J-encoded phenylalanine. Sequences without an unambiguous match to a single V gene segment were excluded from the earlier analysis of about 640 of the donors. An earlier analysis of over 450 of the donors classified V segments as functional when productive rearrangements were above 56.7% and as segregating when the standard deviation between donors was above 5%. A statistical classification framework was developed to diagnose cytomegalovirus status using the catalog of TCR beta chain sequences. A later analysis assigned V and J genes by comparing TCR nucleotide sequences with IMGT/GENE-DB human TR gene sequences. The TCRdist pipeline was used in a later analysis to assign CDR3 sequences and most-parsimonious VDJ recombination scenarios. A later analysis defined each TCR beta chain by its CDR3 amino acid sequence plus V-gene family, and excluded reads lacking a unique V-gene family. As a way to deal with suspected cross-contamination and a sequencing artifact, a later analysis dropped 640 or so nucleotide sequences that were highly shared and had low generation probability. A later analysis calculated a clonal expansion index for each public chain from normalized within-repertoire ranks of inferred template counts. In a later analysis, generation probabilities were computed using a VDJ recombination model fitted to out-of-frame rearrangements, and the results were checked against IGoR. In a later analysis, hypergeometric tests were used to score TCR-TCR, TCR-HLA and TCR-CMV co-occurrence, with a repertoire-size bias correction applied to TCR pairs. To estimate false discovery rates, a later analysis permuted the HLA or CMV assignments 20 times. A later analysis grouped co-occurring TCRs with DBSCAN, adding TCRdist sequence similarity when clustering within HLA-allele-positive subsets. Repertoires with fewer than 30,000 or more than 120,000 public chains, plus five repertoires with anomalous nucleotide sharing, were excluded from co-occurrence clustering. The table comes from immuneACCESS by way of TCRdb, which keeps in-frame sequences with V and J called. Part of the clones is missing from these tables; in studies checked, under half for an unresolved V gene and the rest for unknown reasons. That table is the source of V, J and clone size, and D and trimming were worked out from the DNA. This sample holds 150,000 to 250,000 clones; around 76% were observed only once. Jointly, the top ten make up approximately 2% of the sample.

The CDR3 runs 15 residues from the cysteine to the phenylalanine. Of all the DNA, just the CDR3 is kept, 45 bases in frame from base 1. CDR1 and CDR2, per the germline V gene, are SGDLS and YYNGEE. The junction shows trimming of 3 bases on V and 5 bases on J, and the gene matches do not reach 6 bases of it. The cohort was made up of 666 healthy bone marrow donors. At the time of sampling, all cohort members were nominally healthy, though unrecorded immune exposures were likely present. The donor was CMV seronegative and belonged to the group of 320 or so seronegative cohort members. Every donor gave a peripheral blood sample, and the peripheral blood mononuclear cells from that sample were used for TCR beta sequencing. The Qiagen DNeasy Blood Extraction Kit was used to extract genomic DNA from the blood cell samples.

The source of this sequence is a young man in good health and CMV-seronegative. The sequence links TRBV9 to TRBJ2-3, and 10 bases in between align with TRBD2. The sequencing sample was made of PBMCs. The CDR3 is CASSEGLATGDTQYF. The DNA reads TGTGCCAGCAGCGAGGGACTAGCGACGGGAGATACGCAGTATTTT.